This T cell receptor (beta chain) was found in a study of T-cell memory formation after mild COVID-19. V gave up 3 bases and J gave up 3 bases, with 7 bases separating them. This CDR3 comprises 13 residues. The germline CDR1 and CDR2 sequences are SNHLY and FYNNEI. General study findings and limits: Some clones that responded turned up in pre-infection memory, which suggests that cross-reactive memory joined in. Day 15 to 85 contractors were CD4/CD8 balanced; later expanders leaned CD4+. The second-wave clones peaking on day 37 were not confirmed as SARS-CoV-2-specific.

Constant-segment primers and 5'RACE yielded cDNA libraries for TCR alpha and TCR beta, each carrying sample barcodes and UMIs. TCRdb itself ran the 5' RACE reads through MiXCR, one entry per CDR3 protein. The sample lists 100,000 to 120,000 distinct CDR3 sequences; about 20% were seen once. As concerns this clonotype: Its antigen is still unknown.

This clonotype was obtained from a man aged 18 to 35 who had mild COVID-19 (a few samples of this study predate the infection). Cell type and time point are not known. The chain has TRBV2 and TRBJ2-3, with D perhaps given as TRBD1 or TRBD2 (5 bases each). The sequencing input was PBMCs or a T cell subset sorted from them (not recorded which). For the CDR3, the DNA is TGTGCCAGCAGTGATGGGGGTACAGATACGCAGTATTTT. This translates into CASSDGGTDTQYF.